The entry below describes one T cell receptor (beta chain). Its specificity is unknown. The data were taken from a study of CD8 T cells in Susac syndrome. The study, taken as a whole, reports: The relatively small number of individuals in the TCR sequencing and HLA analysis was acknowledged by the study.

Reverse transcription used roughly 0.5 to 1 ug RNA and random hexamers. The immunoSEQ assay covered 54 Vbeta and 13 Jbeta segments for CDR3. TCRdb re-derived calls from the immunoSEQ multiplex PCR reads in MiXCR, one entry per CDR3 protein. The sample carries approximately 110,000 distinct CDR3 sequences, 85% to 95% recorded once. This TCR was recovered from a human donor with multiple sclerosis. The sample was CD8+ T cells from PBMCs.

CDR3 DNA sequence: TGTGCCAGCAGTCTGGGGTGGCAGGGGGGCCAAGAGACCCAGTACTTC. This gives the protein CASSLGWQGGQETQYF. The chain links TRBV27 to TRBJ2-5; D is possibly TRBD1 (7 bases). This CDR3 has 16 residues. Trimming took off 5 bases at V and 1 base at J, with 17 bases between the two ends. Looked up from germline, CDR1 is MNHEY and CDR2 is SMNVEV (reference sequence).